These 12 T cell receptor beta chains came from one sample sequenced in a study of blood T cell repertoires in COVID-19. Some clones are missing from TCRdb's copy, which holds only in-frame ones; the method was immunoSEQ multiplex PCR. The table lists about 130,000 clones, roughly 77% of them singletons. Sequences were obtained from peripheral blood. These receptors were obtained from a woman aged 65 to 85 with COVID-19, enrolled during active disease.

Remarks on this clone: Other DNA sequences in the same sample also yield this CDR3. The chain uses TRBV11-3 and TRBJ2-3; 8 bases fit TRBD2. Germline CDR1 and CDR2: SGHNT and YENEEA. The CDR3 runs 14 residues. V shed 3 bases and J 3 bases; nucleotides not matched to a gene: 2. As DNA, the CDR3 is TGTGCCAGCAGCTTTGGCGGGGGGACAGATACGCAGTATTTT. Translated, it gives CASSFGGGTDTQYF. Drawing the rest from reference TRBV11-3 and TRBJ2-3, the complete variable domain is EAGVVQSPRYKIIEKKQPVAFWCNPISGHNTLYWYLQNLGQGPELLIRYENEEAVDDSQLPKDRFSAERLKGVDSTLKIQPAELGDSAVYLCASSFGGGTDTQYFGPGTRLTVL.

This chain joins TRBV3-1 (or the pseudogene TRBV3-2) and TRBJ1-5; a possible D gene is TRBD1 (5 bases). The CDR3 runs 15 residues. Trimming stripped 1 base from V and 7 bases from J, with 14 bases between. Germline loops: CDR1 LGHDT, CDR2 YNNKEL (reference sequence). This chain's CDR3 is CASSQGGRGGQPQHF. The CDR3 bases are TGTGCCAGCAGCCAAGGGGGCCGGGGGGGGCAGCCCCAGCATTTT.

This chain uses TRBV2 with TRBJ1-4; D is ambiguous. The germline V and J ends were trimmed by 4 bases and 5 bases, with 11 bases remaining between them. The CDR3 is 14 residues long. In germline, CDR1 is SNHLY, CDR2 FYNNEI. CDR3 sequence: CASSGAPANEKLFF. For the CDR3, the DNA is TGTGCCAGCAGTGGGGCACCGGCAAATGAAAAACTGTTTTTT.

The CDR3 DNA reads TGTGCCAGCAGCCCGGTGGGGGGGGTATTCACTGAAGCTTTCTTT. Translating gives CASSPVGGVFTEAFF. This sequence joins TRBV5-5 and TRBJ1-1; maybe TRBD1 (5 bases). V lost 4 bases, J lost 4 bases, and 17 bases lay in between. The germline gives CDR1 SGHKS, CDR2 YYEKEE (reference sequence). The CDR3 contains 15 residues.

J is TRBJ2-3 and V is TRBV5-1, with D possibly matching TRBD1 (6 bases). The V end lost 3 bases, the J end lost 4 bases, and 15 bases lay between the germline ends. Germline CDR1 and CDR2: SGHRS and YFSETQ. The CDR3 runs to 15 residues. CDR3 nucleotides: TGCGCCAGCAGCTCGACAGGACATAGTGCAGATACGCAGTATTTT. Translation gives CASSSTGHSADTQYF. Supplemented by reference TRBV5-1 and TRBJ2-3, the full variable domain reads KAGVTQTPRYLIKTRGQQVTLSCSPISGHRSVSWYQQTPGQGLQFLFEYFSETQRNKGNFPGRFSGRQFSNSRSEMNVSTLELGDSALYLCASSSTGHSADTQYFGPGTRLTVL.

V is TRBV9 and J is TRBJ1-3; no firm D call. Deletions cut 3 bases from V and 5 bases from J, with 15 bases between. The CDR3 extends over 15 amino acids. Germline-derived CDR1 and CDR2 are SGDLS and YYNGEE. Written as DNA, the CDR3 is TGTGCCAGCAGCGCTCAGGACTTACCCCGAAACACCATATATTTT. This gives the protein CASSAQDLPRNTIYF.

The gene calls are TRBV2 and TRBJ2-7, with D unresolved. Trimming removed 3 bases at V and 3 bases at J, with 6 bases between. The CDR3 has 12 amino acids. Germline lookup yields CDR1 SNHLY and CDR2 FYNNEI. DNA for the CDR3: TGTGCCAGCAGTGACGACAACTACGAGCAGTACTTC. Translated: CASSDDNYEQYF. The full variable domain, completed using reference TRBV2 and TRBJ2-7, is EPEVTQTPSHQVTQMGQEVILRCVPISNHLYFYWYRQILGQKVEFLVSFYNNEISEKSEIFDDQFSVERPDGSNFTLKIRSTKLEDSAMYFCASSDDNYEQYFGPGTRLTVT.

This sequence joins TRBV5-1 and TRBJ2-5; 10 bases map to TRBD2. CDR3 length: 14 residues. The V segment lost 0 bases and the J segment 8 bases; nucleotides outside the gene matches: 4. From germline, CDR1 is SGHRS and CDR2 YFSETQ. The CDR3 sequence: CASSLALAGETQYF. The CDR3 DNA reads TGCGCCAGCAGCTTGGCCCTAGCGGGGGAAACCCAGTACTTC.

Only one count was recorded for this clone. The chain combines TRBV5-4 with TRBJ2-7; 10 bases fit TRBD2. The trim removed 2 bases at V and 5 bases at J, leaving 1 base unmatched. The CDR3 runs to 13 residues. Per the germline V gene, CDR1 is SGHNT and CDR2 is YYREEE (reference sequence). In DNA form, the CDR3 reads TGTGCCAGCAGCTTAGCGGGGGGGAACGAGCAGTACTTC. As protein: CASSLAGGNEQYF.

This clone was detected only once. The chain carries TRBV29-1 and TRBJ1-1; 8 bases are a match to TRBD1. Germline CDR1 is SQVTM and CDR2 is ANQGSEA. Losses at the gene ends were 7 bases for V and 4 bases for J; bases not matched to a gene: 14. The CDR3 runs 15 residues. This chain's CDR3 is CSARTGMGLSTEAFF. The CDR3 DNA reads as TGCAGCGCCAGGACAGGGATGGGGTTAAGCACTGAAGCTTTCTTT.

V is TRBV30 and J is TRBJ2-2; D gene uncertain. The germline V gene encodes CDR1 GTSNPN and CDR2 SVGIG (reference sequence). The CDR3 extends over 14 amino acids. V gave up 0 bases and J gave up 4 bases, with 9 bases separating them. The CDR3 is CAWSVSHTTGELFF. In DNA form, the CDR3 reads TGTGCCTGGAGTGTTAGCCATACCACCGGGGAGCTGTTTTTT.

The chain combines TRBV2 with TRBJ1-5, with TRBD1 as a possible D gene (6 bases). The CDR3 sequence is 17 residues long. CDR1 and CDR2 (germline): SNHLY, FYNNEI. V lost 8 bases and J 2 bases, leaving 22 bases between the germline ends. The CDR3 DNA sequence: TGTGCCAGCTGCCCCACACCAGGGGAGATCGGCAATCAGCCCCAGCATTTT. Translated: CASCPTPGEIGNQPQHF.